This entry describes one T cell receptor (beta chain). The data are from a study of shared clonotypes between healthy human individuals. The protocol was immunoSEQ multiplex PCR, while the TCRdb copy is restricted to in-frame clones and leaves out a portion. The sample contains roughly 2.6 million clones, more than 80% of which appear only once. The CDR3 spans 16 residues. Trimming removed 0 bases from V and 6 bases from J; junction bases left unmatched: 7. Germline CDR1 reads GTSNPN; CDR2 reads SVGIG (reference sequence). The TCR sequence derives from a man between 18 and 35 years old in good health. The J gene is TRBJ1-6, the V gene TRBV30, with 8 bases that match TRBD1. Sample: naive CD4+ T cells sorted from blood. Subset indicated: CD45RA+ positively selected. The CDR3 DNA reads TGTGCCTGGAGTGTGTGGACAGGGATGGGTAATTCACCCCTCCACTTT. Its protein is CAWSVWTGMGNSPLHF.